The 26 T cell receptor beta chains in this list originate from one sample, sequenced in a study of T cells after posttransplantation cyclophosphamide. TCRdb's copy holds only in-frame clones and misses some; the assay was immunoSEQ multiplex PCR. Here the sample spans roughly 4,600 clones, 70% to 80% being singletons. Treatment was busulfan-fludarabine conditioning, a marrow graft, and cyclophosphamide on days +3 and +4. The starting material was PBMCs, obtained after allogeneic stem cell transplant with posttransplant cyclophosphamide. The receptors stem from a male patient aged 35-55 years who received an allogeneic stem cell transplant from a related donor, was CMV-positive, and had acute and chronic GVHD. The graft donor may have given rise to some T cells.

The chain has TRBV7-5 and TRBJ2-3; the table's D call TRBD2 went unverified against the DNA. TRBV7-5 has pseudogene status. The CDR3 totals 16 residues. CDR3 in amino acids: CARSLPQGRAKDTQYF. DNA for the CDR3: TGTGCCAGAAGCTTACCGCAGGGGAGGGCCAAAGATACGCAGTATTTT.

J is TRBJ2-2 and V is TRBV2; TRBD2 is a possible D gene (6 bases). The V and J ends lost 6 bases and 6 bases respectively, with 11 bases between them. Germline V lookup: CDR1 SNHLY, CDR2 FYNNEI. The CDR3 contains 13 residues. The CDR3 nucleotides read TGTGCCAGCAGATATAGCGGAGCCGGGGAGCTGTTTTTT. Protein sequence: CASRYSGAGELFF.

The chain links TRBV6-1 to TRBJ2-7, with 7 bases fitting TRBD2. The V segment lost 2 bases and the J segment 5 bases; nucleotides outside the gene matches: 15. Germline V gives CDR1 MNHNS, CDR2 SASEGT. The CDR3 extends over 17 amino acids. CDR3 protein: CASSEKLAGVPRDEQYF. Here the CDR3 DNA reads TGTGCCAGCAGTGAAAAGCTTGCGGGAGTCCCCAGGGACGAGCAGTACTTC.

The CDR3: CASSLGLAANNEQFF. The CDR3 region has the DNA TGCGCCAGCAGCTTGGGACTAGCGGCGAACAATGAGCAGTTCTTC. The V call is TRBV5-1, the J call TRBJ2-1, with 9 bases identical to TRBD2. The CDR3 runs to 15 residues. Germline-derived CDR1 and CDR2 are SGHRS and YFSETQ. The V and J ends lost 0 bases and 5 bases, in that order; junction bases with no gene match: 3.

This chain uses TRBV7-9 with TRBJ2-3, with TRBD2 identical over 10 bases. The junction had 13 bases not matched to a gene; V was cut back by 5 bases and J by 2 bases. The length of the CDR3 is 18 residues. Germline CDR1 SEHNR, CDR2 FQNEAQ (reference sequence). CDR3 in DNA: TGTGCCAGCAGCCTCTTGGGGCTAGCGGGAGCGACCACAGATACGCAGTATTTT. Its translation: CASSLLGLAGATTDTQYF.

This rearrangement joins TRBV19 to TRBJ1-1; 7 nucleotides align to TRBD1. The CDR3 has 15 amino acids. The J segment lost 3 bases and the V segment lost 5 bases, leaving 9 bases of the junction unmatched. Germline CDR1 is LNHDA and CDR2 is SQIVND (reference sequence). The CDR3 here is CASSLRQGGDTEAFF. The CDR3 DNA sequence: TGTGCCAGTAGTCTCCGACAGGGTGGGGACACTGAAGCTTTCTTT. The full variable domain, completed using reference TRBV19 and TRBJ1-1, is DGGITQSPKYLFRKEGQNVTLSCEQNLNHDAMYWYRQDPGQGLRLIYYSQIVNDFQKGDIAEGYSVSREKKESFPLTVTSAQKNPTAFYLCASSLRQGGDTEAFFGQGTRLTVV.

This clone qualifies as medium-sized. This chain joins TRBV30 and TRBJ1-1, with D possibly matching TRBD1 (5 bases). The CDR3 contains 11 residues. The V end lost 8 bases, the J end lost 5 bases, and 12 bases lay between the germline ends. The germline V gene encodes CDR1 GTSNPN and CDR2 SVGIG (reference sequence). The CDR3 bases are TGTGCCGGAGCAGGGCAAACTGAAGCTTTCTTT. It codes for CAGAGQTEAFF.

CDR3 nucleotides: TGCGCCAGCAGCTTGAGTCAGGGGTATGGCTACACCTTC. It yields the protein CASSLSQGYGYTF. V usage is TRBV5-1 and J usage is TRBJ1-2, with D perhaps TRBD1 (6 bases). The CDR3 length is 13 residues. Germline lookup yields CDR1 SGHRS and CDR2 YFSETQ. The germline V and J ends were trimmed by 1 base and 5 bases, with 9 bases remaining between them.

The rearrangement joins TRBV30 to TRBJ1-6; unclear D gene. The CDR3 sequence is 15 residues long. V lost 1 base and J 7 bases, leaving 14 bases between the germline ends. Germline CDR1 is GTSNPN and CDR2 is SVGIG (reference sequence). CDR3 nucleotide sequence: TGTGCCTGGAGTGGGCGGTCTCGACTAAATTCACCCCTCCACTTT. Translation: CAWSGRSRLNSPLHF.

The CDR3 here is CASSTQPQGDNEAFF. CDR3 in DNA: TGCGCCAGCAGCACCCAACCACAGGGGGATAATGAAGCTTTCTTT. The chain has TRBV5-1 and TRBJ1-1, with 8 nucleotides matching TRBD1. Unmatched junction bases numbered 12, after V lost 4 bases and J lost 7 bases. The CDR3 has 15 residues. Germline V gives CDR1 SGHRS, CDR2 YFSETQ.

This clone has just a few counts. The CDR3 is CASSPSGLAFSYEQYF. CDR3 nucleotides: TGTGCCAGCAGCCCCTCGGGACTAGCGTTCTCCTACGAGCAGTACTTC. The V and J genes are TRBV7-9 and TRBJ2-7, with 10 bases that match TRBD2. J was trimmed by 0 bases and V by 5 bases; bases with no gene match: 7. The CDR3 has 16 residues. CDR1 is SEHNR, CDR2 FQNEAQ, per germline (reference sequence).

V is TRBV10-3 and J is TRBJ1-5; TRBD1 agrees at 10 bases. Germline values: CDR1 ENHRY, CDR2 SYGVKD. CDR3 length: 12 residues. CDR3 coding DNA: TGTGGGACAGGGGGTTCGGATCAGCCCCAGCATTTT. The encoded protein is CGTGGSDQPQHF.

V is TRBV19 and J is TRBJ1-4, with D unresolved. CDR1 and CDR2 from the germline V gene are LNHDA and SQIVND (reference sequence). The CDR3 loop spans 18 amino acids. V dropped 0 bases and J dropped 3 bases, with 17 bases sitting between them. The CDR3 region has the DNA TGTGCCAGTAGTATAGATCTTTATTCTCCAGTCTCTAATGAAAAACTGTTTTTT. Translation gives CASSIDLYSPVSNEKLFF.

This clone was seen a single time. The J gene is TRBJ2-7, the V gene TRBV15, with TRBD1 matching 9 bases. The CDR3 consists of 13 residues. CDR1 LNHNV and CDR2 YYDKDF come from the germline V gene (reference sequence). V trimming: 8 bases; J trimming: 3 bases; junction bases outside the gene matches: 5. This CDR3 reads CATSKGQGYEQYF. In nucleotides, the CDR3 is TGTGCCACCTCAAAGGGACAGGGCTACGAGCAGTACTTC.

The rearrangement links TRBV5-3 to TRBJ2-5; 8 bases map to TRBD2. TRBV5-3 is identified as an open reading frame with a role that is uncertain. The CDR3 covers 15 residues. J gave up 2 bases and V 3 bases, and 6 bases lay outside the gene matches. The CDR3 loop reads CARSSQIAGQETQYF. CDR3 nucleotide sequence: TGTGCCAGAAGCTCTCAAATAGCGGGGCAAGAGACCCAGTACTTC.

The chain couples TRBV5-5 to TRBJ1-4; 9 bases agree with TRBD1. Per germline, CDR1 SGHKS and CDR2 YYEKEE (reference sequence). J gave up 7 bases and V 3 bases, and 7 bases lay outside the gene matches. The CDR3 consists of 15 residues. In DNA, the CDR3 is TGTGCCAGCAGCTGGACAGGGGATCCTAGTGAAAAACTGTTTTTT. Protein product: CASSWTGDPSEKLFF.

CDR3 residues: CASTHRESNTEAFF. In nucleotides, the CDR3 is TGTGCCAGTACCCACAGGGAATCGAACACTGAAGCTTTCTTT. V is TRBV19 and J is TRBJ1-1, with D possibly being TRBD1 (6 bases). CDR1 is LNHDA, CDR2 SQIVND, per germline (reference sequence). The V end was cut by 7 bases, the J end by 1 base, with 13 bases between. The CDR3 loop spans 14 amino acids.

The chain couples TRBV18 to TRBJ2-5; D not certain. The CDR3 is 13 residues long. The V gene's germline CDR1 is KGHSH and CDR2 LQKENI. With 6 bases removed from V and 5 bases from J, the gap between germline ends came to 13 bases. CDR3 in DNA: TGTGCCAGCTCCCTTGTTCGAGGTGAGACCCAGTACTTC. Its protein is CASSLVRGETQYF.

The CDR3 is CASSTRDTFQETQYF. The CDR3 DNA follows: TGTGCCAGCAGCACCCGGGACACGTTTCAAGAGACCCAGTACTTC. The chain links TRBV11-2 to TRBJ2-5; D may be TRBD1 (6 bases). Trimming removed 5 bases at V and 2 bases at J, with 15 bases between. Per the germline V gene, CDR1 is SGHAT and CDR2 is FQNNGV. The CDR3 sequence is 15 residues long.

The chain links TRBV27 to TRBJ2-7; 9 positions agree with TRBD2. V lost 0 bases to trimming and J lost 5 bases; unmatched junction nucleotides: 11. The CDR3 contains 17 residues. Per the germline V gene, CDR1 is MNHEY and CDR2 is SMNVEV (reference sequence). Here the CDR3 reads CASSLSLAGPGLDEQYF. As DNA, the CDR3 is TGTGCCAGCAGTTTATCGCTAGCGGGACCGGGGCTAGACGAGCAGTACTTC.

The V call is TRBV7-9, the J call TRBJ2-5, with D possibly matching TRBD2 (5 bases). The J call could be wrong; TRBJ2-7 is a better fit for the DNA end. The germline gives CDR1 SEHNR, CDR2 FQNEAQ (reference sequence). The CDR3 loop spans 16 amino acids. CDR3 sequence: CASSATDGGPFYEQYF. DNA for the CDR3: TGTGCCAGCAGCGCGACGGACGGAGGCCCCTTCTACGAGCAGTACTTC.

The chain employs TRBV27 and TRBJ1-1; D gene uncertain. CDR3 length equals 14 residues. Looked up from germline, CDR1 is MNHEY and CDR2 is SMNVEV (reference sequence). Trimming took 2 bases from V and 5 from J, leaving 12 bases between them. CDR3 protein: CASSLPGKGTEAFF. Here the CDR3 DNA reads TGTGCCAGCAGTTTACCGGGGAAAGGGACTGAAGCTTTCTTT.

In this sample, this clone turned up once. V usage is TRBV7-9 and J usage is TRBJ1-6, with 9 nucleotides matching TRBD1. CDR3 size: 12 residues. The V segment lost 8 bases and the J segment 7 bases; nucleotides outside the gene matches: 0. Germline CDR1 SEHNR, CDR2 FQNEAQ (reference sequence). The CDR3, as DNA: TGTGCCAGCGGACAGGGGAATTCACCCCTCCACTTT. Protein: CASGQGNSPLHF.

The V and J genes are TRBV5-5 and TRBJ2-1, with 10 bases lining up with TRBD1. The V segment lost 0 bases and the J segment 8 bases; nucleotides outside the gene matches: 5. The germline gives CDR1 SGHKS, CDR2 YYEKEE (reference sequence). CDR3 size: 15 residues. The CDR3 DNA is TGTGCCAGCAGCTTGGTCGTGGGACAGGGGTATGAGCAGTTCTTC. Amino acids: CASSLVVGQGYEQFF.

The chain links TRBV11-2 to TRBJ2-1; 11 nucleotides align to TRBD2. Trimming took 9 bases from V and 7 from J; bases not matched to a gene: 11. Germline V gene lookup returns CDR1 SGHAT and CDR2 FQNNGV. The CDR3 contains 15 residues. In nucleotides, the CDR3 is TGTGCCAGTACACAAGGGACTAGCGGACTGAATGAGCAGTTCTTC. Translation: CASTQGTSGLNEQFF.

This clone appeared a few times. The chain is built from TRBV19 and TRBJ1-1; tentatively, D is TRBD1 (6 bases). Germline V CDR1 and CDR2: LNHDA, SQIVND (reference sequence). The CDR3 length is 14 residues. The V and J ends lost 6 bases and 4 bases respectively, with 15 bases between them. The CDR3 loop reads CASRGGGRFTEAFF. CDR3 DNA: TGTGCCAGTAGGGGAGGGGGAAGGTTCACTGAAGCTTTCTTT.